A selection of T cell receptor beta chains follows, all from one sample in a study of T-cell memory formation after mild COVID-19. In TCRdb, the 5' RACE reads were re-called with MiXCR into one record per CDR3 protein. Counted here are a few hundred thousand distinct CDR3 sequences, roughly 21% occurring once; the ten biggest clones make up about 21%. The material sequenced was PBMCs or a T cell subset sorted from them (not recorded which). The receptors originated from a man younger than 35 who had mild COVID-19 (a few samples of this study predate the infection). Cell type and time point are not known. The CDR3 runs from the conserved cysteine through the conserved F or W. A D gene is named only where the DNA matches it firmly. Size values are once, few and many counts, or a class for expanded clones, and some rows have none.

d_call,j_call,clone_size,v_call,cdr3_aa,cdr3_nt
-,TRBJ1-1,-,TRBV9,CASSVGAGLNTEAFF,TGTGCCAGCAGCGTAGGGGCAGGGTTGAACACTGAAGCTTTCTTT
-,TRBJ1-6,-,TRBV15,CATSRARGLLGSYNSPLHF,TGTGCCACCAGCAGAGCGAGAGGGCTGCTGGGCTCCTATAATTCACCCCTCCACTTT
-,TRBJ1-1,few,TRBV7-9,CASGSGAVTEAFF,TGTGCCAGCGGTTCGGGGGCGGTCACTGAAGCTTTCTTT
TRBD1,TRBJ1-4,-,TRBV18,CASSPPDRGPEKLFF,TGTGCCAGCTCACCACCGGACAGGGGCCCTGAAAAACTGTTTTTT
-,TRBJ2-1,-,TRBV9,CASSQAGLNEQFF,TGTGCCAGCAGCCAGGCGGGCTTGAATGAGCAGTTCTTC
-,TRBJ2-2,-,TRBV30,CAWSIRSPGELFF,TGTGCCTGGTCCATCCGTAGCCCCGGGGAGCTGTTTTTT
-,TRBJ1-2,-,TRBV5-5,CASSLDGTRNYGYTF,TGTGCCAGCAGCTTGGACGGGACCCGGAATTATGGCTACACCTTC
-,TRBJ2-2,few,TRBV11-3,CASSQGLYTGELFF,TGTGCCAGCTCCCAGGGGTTGTACACCGGGGAGCTGTTTTTT
TRBD1,TRBJ1-2,-,TRBV5-1,CASSFAGGPPSGYTF,TGCGCCAGCAGCTTTGCAGGGGGGCCCCCCTCTGGCTACACCTTC
-,TRBJ1-1,-,TRBV6-1,CASSEHTADTEAFF,TGTGCCAGCAGTGAACACACCGCCGACACTGAAGCTTTCTTT
-,TRBJ2-7,-,TRBV29-1,CSVEERETGFSEQYF,TGCAGCGTTGAAGAAAGGGAAACGGGGTTTTCCGAGCAGTACTTC
TRBD2,TRBJ2-7,-,TRBV20-1,CSAGGGTYYEQYF,TGCAGTGCTGGGGGGGGGACCTACTACGAGCAGTACTTC
-,TRBJ1-1,-,TRBV7-9,CASSEERGAFF,TGTGCCAGCAGCGAAGAGAGGGGAGCTTTCTTT
-,TRBJ2-6,-,TRBV14,CASSHLLNVLTF,TGTGCCAGCAGCCATCTTCTCAACGTCCTGACTTTC
-,TRBJ2-2,few,TRBV20-1,CSARYGLNTGELFF,TGCAGTGCTAGATACGGCCTGAACACCGGGGAGCTGTTTTTT
-,TRBJ1-1,few,TRBV6-2/TRBV6-3,CASSYRGAEREAFF,TGTGCCAGCAGTTACCGGGGGGCGGAACGTGAAGCTTTCTTT
TRBD1,TRBJ2-7,many,TRBV5-1,CASSLQGGIYEQYF,TGCGCCAGCAGCTTACAGGGGGGTATCTACGAGCAGTACTTC
TRBD1,TRBJ2-5,few,TRBV3-1,CASSQAGTGGLRETQYF,TGTGCCAGCAGCCAGGCTGGGACAGGGGGCCTTCGGGAGACCCAGTACTTC
-,TRBJ2-3,-,TRBV11-2,CASRATERTTDTQYF,TGTGCCAGCAGGGCCACGGAGCGGACAACAGATACGCAGTATTTT
-,TRBJ2-3,-,TRBV5-6,CASKFRDGTDTQYF,TGTGCCAGCAAGTTCCGGGACGGCACAGATACGCAGTATTTT
-,TRBJ2-3,few,TRBV5-1,CASSQPGGGGTQYF,TGCGCCAGCAGCCAACCAGGGGGAGGTGGTACGCAGTATTTT
-,TRBJ1-2,-,TRBV7-6,CASSAQTDNYGYTF,TGTGCCAGCAGCGCCCAGACAGATAACTATGGCTACACCTTC
-,TRBJ1-1,few,TRBV5-1,CASSLIGLNTEAFF,TGCGCCAGCAGCTTGATTGGCCTGAACACTGAAGCTTTCTTT
-,TRBJ2-2,-,TRBV4-3,CASSQARGGANTGELFF,TGCGCCAGCAGCCAAGCCAGGGGCGGGGCGAACACCGGGGAGCTGTTTTTT
-,TRBJ1-1,-,TRBV7-2,CASSPGRTANTEAFF,TGTGCCAGCAGCCCGGGGCGGACGGCGAACACTGAAGCTTTCTTT